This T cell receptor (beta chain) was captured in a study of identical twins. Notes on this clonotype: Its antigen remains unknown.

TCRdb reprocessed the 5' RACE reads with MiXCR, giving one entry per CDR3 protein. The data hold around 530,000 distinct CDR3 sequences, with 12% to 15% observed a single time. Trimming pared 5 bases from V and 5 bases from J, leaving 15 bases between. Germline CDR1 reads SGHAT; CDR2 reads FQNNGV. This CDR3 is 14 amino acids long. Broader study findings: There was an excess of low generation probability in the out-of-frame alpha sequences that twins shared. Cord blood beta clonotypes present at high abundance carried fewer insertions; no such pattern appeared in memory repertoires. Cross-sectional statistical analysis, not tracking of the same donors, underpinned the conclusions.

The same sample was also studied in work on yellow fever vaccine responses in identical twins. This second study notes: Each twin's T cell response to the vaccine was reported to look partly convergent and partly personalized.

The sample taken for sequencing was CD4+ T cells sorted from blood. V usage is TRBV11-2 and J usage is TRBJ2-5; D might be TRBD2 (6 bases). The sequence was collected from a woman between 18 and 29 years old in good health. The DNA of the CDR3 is TGTGCCAGCAGCCACCGTACTGGGAGGGAGACCCAGTACTTC. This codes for CASSHRTGRETQYF.